The next 25 T cell receptor beta chains were all read from a single sample in a study of identical twins. From the 5' RACE reads, TCRdb called clonotypes with MiXCR, one entry per CDR3 protein. The table has some 560,000 distinct CDR3 sequences, 9.6% seen once. These data also featured in a second study, about yellow fever vaccine responses in identical twins.

Sequenced material: PBMCs. These receptors all stem from a woman under 30 in good health.

This clonotype was counted at least ten times. The DNA for the CDR3 is TGCAGCGTCGAGACAGGGGGTGGGTCACCCCTCCACTTT. The encoded protein is CSVETGGGSPLHF. The chain has TRBV29-1 and TRBJ1-6; the match to TRBD1 covers 9 bases. CDR1 and CDR2 from the germline V gene are SQVTM and ANQGSEA. The V gene end was trimmed by 6 bases and the J gene end by 10 bases; junction bases not matched to a gene: 7. The length of the CDR3 is 13 residues. The entire variable domain, with the rest obtained from reference TRBV29-1 and TRBJ1-6, is as follows: SAVISQKPSRDICQRGTSLTIQCQVDSQVTMMFWYRQQPGQSLTLIATANQGSEATYESGFVIDKFPISRPNLTFSTLTVSNMSPEDSSIYLCSVETGGGSPLHFGNGTRLTVT.

A few counts support this clonotype. The V call is TRBV3-1, the J call TRBJ2-3, with D perhaps TRBD1 (5 bases). The CDR3 loop spans 16 amino acids. V was pared by 6 bases and J by 6 bases, with 22 bases between. From germline, CDR1 is LGHDT and CDR2 YNNKEL (reference sequence). The CDR3 reads CASSQVDNIQRDTQYF. The CDR3 DNA follows: TGTGCCAGCAGTCAGGTGGACAACATACAGAGGGATACGCAGTATTTT.

V gene TRBV27 combines with J gene TRBJ2-7; TRBD2 matches at 8 bases. Looked up from germline, CDR1 is MNHEY and CDR2 is SMNVEV (reference sequence). This CDR3 contains 13 residues. The junction had 3 bases not matched to a gene; V was cut back by 8 bases and J by 0 bases. As DNA, the CDR3 is TGTGCCAGCGGACGGGGGGGCTCCTACGAGCAGTACTTC. Translation: CASGRGGSYEQYF.

The chain couples TRBV12-5 to TRBJ2-5; D is uncertain. The CDR3 loop spans 13 amino acids. CDR1 and CDR2 (germline): LGHNT, FRNRAP. Trimming left V 2 bases short and J 5 bases short, with 9 bases between. Here the CDR3 reads CASGLFLGETQYF. CDR3 bases: TGTGCTAGTGGTTTGTTCCTCGGGGAGACCCAGTACTTC.

This clonotype was seen repeatedly, ten times or more. The gene calls are TRBV12-3 or TRBV12-4 and TRBJ2-5, with D maybe TRBD2 (7 bases). V lost 2 bases and J lost 4, with 17 bases in between. The CDR3 sequence is 16 residues long. The CDR3 loop reads CASSLWVGGLAETQYF. CDR3 DNA sequence: TGTGCCAGCAGTTTATGGGTGGGGGGGCTTGCAGAGACCCAGTACTTC.

Ten or more counts support this clonotype. The V call is TRBV6-2 or TRBV6-3, the J call TRBJ2-1; perhaps TRBD2 as D (5 bases). Germline values: CDR1 MNHEY, CDR2 SVGEGT. This CDR3 region has 13 residues. V shed 5 bases and J shed 9 bases, with 14 bases lying between them. CDR3 protein: CASSHGVGSEQFF. For the CDR3, the DNA is TGTGCCAGCAGTCACGGCGTGGGGAGTGAGCAGTTCTTC.

This chain links TRBV28 with TRBJ2-7, with 7 bases that match TRBD2. This CDR3 has 14 amino acids. V lost 7 bases to trimming and J lost 0 bases; unmatched junction nucleotides: 6. CDR1 MDHEN and CDR2 SYDVKM come from the germline V gene. In nucleotides, the CDR3 is TGTGCCAGCATGTTAGCGGGTAGCTCCTACGAGCAGTACTTC. Its protein is CASMLAGSSYEQYF.

The V gene is TRBV11-1, the J gene TRBJ2-1; TRBD1 agrees at 7 bases. The V and J ends lost 6 bases and 4 bases, in that order; junction bases with no gene match: 21. Germline CDR1 and CDR2: SGHAT and FQDESV (reference sequence). The CDR3 loop spans 19 amino acids. CDR3 sequence: CASSPPSGQATTRYNEQFF. The DNA of the CDR3 is TGTGCCAGCAGTCCACCGAGCGGACAGGCCACGACTCGTTACAATGAGCAGTTCTTC.

This sequence joins TRBV20-1 and TRBJ2-1, with D perhaps TRBD2 (6 bases). The CDR3 contains 16 residues. Per germline, CDR1 DFQATT and CDR2 SNEGSKA (reference sequence). V dropped 3 bases and J dropped 0 bases, with 15 bases sitting between them. CDR3 residues: CSARVAGHSSYNEQFF. CDR3 nucleotide sequence: TGCAGTGCTAGGGTGGCGGGGCACAGCTCCTACAATGAGCAGTTCTTC.

Here the CDR3 reads CAISGRDEKLFF. The CDR3 DNA follows: TGTGCCATCAGTGGTAGGGATGAAAAACTGTTTTTT. The chain uses TRBV10-3 and TRBJ1-4; D unclear. CDR1 is ENHRY and CDR2 is SYGVKD in the germline V gene. Trimming left V 4 bases short and J 6 bases short, with 6 bases between. This CDR3 contains 12 residues.

This clonotype has just a few counts. J is TRBJ1-1 and V is TRBV20-1; 7 nucleotides agree with TRBD1. J lost 11 bases, V lost 5 bases, and 8 bases had no gene match. The germline gives CDR1 DFQATT, CDR2 SNEGSKA (reference sequence). This CDR3 has 11 residues. The CDR3 DNA reads TGCAGTGCTCAGGGGGGGCGGACGGCTTTCTTT. Translation: CSAQGGRTAFF.

The rearrangement links TRBV28 to TRBJ1-1; D remains unclear. The CDR3 loop spans 12 amino acids. V was cut by 2 bases and J by 5 bases, with 6 bases left in between. Looked up from germline, CDR1 is MDHEN and CDR2 is SYDVKM. Here the CDR3 reads CASSLSSTEAFF. The CDR3 DNA is TGTGCCAGCAGTTTAAGTTCGACTGAAGCTTTCTTT.

The J gene is TRBJ2-3, the V gene TRBV12-3 or TRBV12-4, with 8 positions matching TRBD1. The V and J ends lost 5 bases and 4 bases, in that order; junction bases with no gene match: 11. The CDR3 spans 16 residues. CDR3 residues: CASSLRGKTGADTQYF. CDR3 sequence (DNA): TGTGCCAGCAGTCTTAGGGGCAAGACAGGGGCAGATACGCAGTATTTT.

The sample holds a few counts of this clonotype. The V and J genes are TRBV7-8 and TRBJ2-5; D is possibly TRBD2 (7 bases). This CDR3 comprises 15 residues. The V gene's germline CDR1 is SGHVS and CDR2 FQNEAQ. The germline V and J ends were trimmed by 2 bases and 7 bases, with 17 bases remaining between them. CDR3 bases: TGTGCCAGCAGCTTATCGGCGGGGGCCTCGGGGACCCAGTACTTC. Translated, it gives CASSLSAGASGTQYF.

This clonotype showed up many times. The genes are TRBV5-6 and TRBJ2-5, with 9 bases identical to TRBD1. The V gene's germline CDR1 is SGHDT and CDR2 YYEEEE. V was clipped by 0 bases and J by 5 bases; unmatched bases: 11. This CDR3 has 17 residues. CDR3 sequence reads: CASSLVKQGARLETQYF. The CDR3 nucleotides are TGTGCCAGCAGCTTGGTTAAACAGGGGGCGCGTCTGGAGACCCAGTACTTC.

In this sample, this clonotype turned up many times. V gene TRBV12-3 or TRBV12-4 combines with J gene TRBJ2-1; 7 bases line up with TRBD1. Trimming cost V 3 bases and J 8 bases; bases outside gene matches: 10. The CDR3 runs to 15 residues. The CDR3, as DNA: TGTGCCAGCAGTTTTGATACAGGGGCGCGGGATGAGCAGTTCTTC. This encodes CASSFDTGARDEQFF.

The sample holds a few counts of this clonotype. The chain combines TRBV7-2 with TRBJ2-1; TRBD2 aligns across 9 bases. The germline V gene has CDR1 SGHTA and CDR2 FQGNSA. The CDR3 totals 15 residues. Trimming removed 5 bases from V and 7 bases from J; junction bases left unmatched: 9. CDR3 nucleotide sequence: TGTGCCAGCAGCCCAAGAGCGGGAGGAGGGAATGAGCAGTTCTTC. This gives the protein CASSPRAGGGNEQFF.

The rearrangement links TRBV9 to TRBJ1-1, with a tentative D call TRBD1 (5 bases). There are 14 residues in the CDR3. V was pared by 0 bases and J by 7 bases, with 13 bases between. Germline V gives CDR1 SGDLS, CDR2 YYNGEE. The CDR3 DNA is TGTGCCAGCAGCGTAGATTCTCGGGGGAGTGAAGCTTTCTTT. Residues: CASSVDSRGSEAFF.

This clonotype was seen repeatedly, ten times or more. This chain connects TRBV4-1 to TRBJ1-2; D is unclear. CDR1 is MGHRA, CDR2 YSYEKL, per germline. The CDR3 has 19 residues. With 3 bases removed from V and 6 bases from J, the gap between germline ends came to 29 bases. The CDR3 region is CASSQWFKGNPVGRDGYTF. For the CDR3, the DNA is TGCGCCAGCAGCCAGTGGTTCAAGGGCAACCCGGTCGGGAGGGATGGCTACACCTTC.

This clonotype appeared a few times. The V call is TRBV7-9, the J call TRBJ2-7; the D gene is possibly TRBD2 (5 bases). Deletions cut 2 bases from V and 0 bases from J, with 17 bases between. CDR3 length equals 17 residues. Germline-derived CDR1 and CDR2 are SEHNR and FQNEAQ (reference sequence). The CDR3 region is CASSLTPVGRSSYEQYF. The CDR3 nucleotides read TGTGCCAGCAGCTTAACCCCCGTAGGGAGAAGCTCCTACGAGCAGTACTTC.

The sample holds a few counts of this clonotype. The J gene is TRBJ2-7, the V gene TRBV29-1, with D maybe TRBD2 (5 bases). Trimming pared 4 bases from V and 4 bases from J, leaving 8 bases between. CDR1 and CDR2 (germline): SQVTM, ANQGSEA. This CDR3 is 11 amino acids long. CDR3 coding DNA: TGCAGCGTTGCGCCGGGGTACGAGCAGTACTTC. It is translated as CSVAPGYEQYF.

This clonotype has only a few counts. J is TRBJ2-7 and V is TRBV12-3 or TRBV12-4; D may correspond to TRBD1 or TRBD2 (5 bases each). Trimming took 4 bases from V and 0 from J, leaving 16 bases between them. The CDR3 is 16 amino acids. CDR3 sequence reads: CASSSLRPGSSYEQYF. Here the CDR3 DNA reads TGTGCCAGCAGTTCTCTCAGACCAGGGAGCTCCTACGAGCAGTACTTC.

The V and J genes are TRBV21-1 and TRBJ1-5; no check of the table's D call, TRBD1, against the DNA was made. TRBV21-1 is shown as a pseudogene. The CDR3 contains 16 residues. The CDR3 sequence: CASSNGWQLGGWPQHF. The CDR3 nucleotides are TGTGCCAGCAGTAATGGTTGGCAGCTTGGGGGTTGGCCCCAGCATTTT.

There are many counts of this clonotype. The chain recombines TRBV29-1 with TRBJ2-7; 8 bases match TRBD2. The CDR3 consists of 14 residues. Germline V CDR1 and CDR2: SQVTM, ANQGSEA. With V trimmed by 1 base and J by 3 bases, 5 bases remained unmatched. The DNA of the CDR3 is TGCAGCGTTGAAGTATCAACTAGCGGCTACGAGCAGTACTTC. Translating it yields CSVEVSTSGYEQYF.

This clonotype appeared a few times. The CDR3 protein is CASSRPSGGNEQFF. The CDR3, as DNA: TGTGCCAGCAGCCGGCCTAGCGGGGGTAATGAGCAGTTCTTC. V and J are TRBV3-1 and TRBJ2-1, with 10 nucleotides matching TRBD2. Per the germline V gene, CDR1 is LGHDT and CDR2 is YNNKEL (reference sequence). There are 14 residues in the CDR3. The V and J ends lost 4 bases and 7 bases, in that order; junction bases with no gene match: 4.